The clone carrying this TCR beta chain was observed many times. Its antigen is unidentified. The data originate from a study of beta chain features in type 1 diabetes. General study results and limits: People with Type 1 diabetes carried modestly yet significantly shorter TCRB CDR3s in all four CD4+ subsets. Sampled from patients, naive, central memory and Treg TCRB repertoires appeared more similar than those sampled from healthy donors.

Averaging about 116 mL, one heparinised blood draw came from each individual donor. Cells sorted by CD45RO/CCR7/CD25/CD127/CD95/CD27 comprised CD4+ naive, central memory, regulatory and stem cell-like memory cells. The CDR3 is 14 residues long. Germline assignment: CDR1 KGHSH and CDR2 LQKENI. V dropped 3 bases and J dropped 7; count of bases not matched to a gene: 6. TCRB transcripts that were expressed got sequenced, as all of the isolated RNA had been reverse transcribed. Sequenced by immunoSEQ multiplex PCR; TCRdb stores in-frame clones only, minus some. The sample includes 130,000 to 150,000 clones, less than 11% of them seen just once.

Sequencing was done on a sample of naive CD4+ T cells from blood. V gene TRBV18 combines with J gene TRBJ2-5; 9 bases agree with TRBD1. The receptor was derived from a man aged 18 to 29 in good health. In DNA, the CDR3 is TGTGCCAGCTCACCGGACAGGGGAGTAGGGACCCAGTACTTC. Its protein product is CASSPDRGVGTQYF. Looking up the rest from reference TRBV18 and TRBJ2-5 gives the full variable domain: NAGVMQNPRHLVRRRGQEARLRCSPMKGHSHVYWYRQLPEEGLKFMVYLQKENIIDESGMPKERFSAEFPKEGPSILRIQQVVRGDSAAYFCASSPDRGVGTQYFGPGTRLLVL.